This TCR beta chain derives from a study of OX40 agonist ivuxolimab in advanced cancers. Regarding the study in general: Ivuxolimab, which targeted the costimulatory receptor OX40 (CD134), was an agonistic, fully human IgG2 monoclonal antibody. Intravenous ivuxolimab was administered to patients every 2 weeks at six dose levels: 0.01, 0.1, 0.3, 1.5, 3 and 10 mg/kg. Of the approximately 53 patients in dose escalation, about 20 had hepatocellular carcinoma, about 15 had melanoma, 9 had renal cell carcinoma and 9 had head and neck cancer. A male proportion of roughly 85% and a mean age of around 60 years, ranging from 23 to 79, were recorded for the dose-escalation cohort. Patients were allowed to have had prior anti-PD-1, anti-PD-L1 or anti-CTLA-4 therapy, and more than 30% of the dose-escalation patients had previously received checkpoint inhibitors. Partial responses were achieved by three dose-escalation patients, of whom one had hepatocellular carcinoma and two had cutaneous melanoma. Peripheral TCRbeta sequencing aimed to test whether ivuxolimab altered TCR sequence diversity and caused clonal T-cell expansion. The paper covers the monotherapy dose-escalation part of the phase I ivuxolimab trial, which included N of about 56 patients. The research as a whole found: The antigen specificity of the clonally expanded peripheral T cells was not determined. Low levels of normalized T-cell clonal expansion were also seen in some nonresponding patients. In partial responders in the 0.1-3.0 mg/kg groups, normalized peripheral clonal expansion was found to be among the lowest, especially among CD8+ T cells. On average, CD8+ T cells showed more expanded clones than CD4+ T cells after ivuxolimab. Clonal expansion of both CD4+ and CD8+ blood T cells was observed from baseline to week 6 at doses 0.1 to 3.0 mg/kg.

Note on this clone: No antigen is known for it. No much larger clone exists at a distance of one base, and base qualities are not known.

For sequencing of the TCRbeta CDR3 region, genomic DNA was extracted from the sorted cells. The immunoSEQ Assay was used for sequencing of TCRbeta CDR3 regions. TCRdb stores this immuneACCESS table with in-frame sequences only. Part of the clones is absent; in the studies checked, under half of the shortfall reflects unresolved V genes, and no reason is known for the rest. This sample gives some 33,000 clones in total; 85% to 95% of them show up just once. The ten biggest clones cover more than 4.5% of the sample. The trial excluded patients who had a history of autoimmune disease or who were on systemic immunosuppression. Peripheral blood for TCR sequencing was collected from all dose cohorts at baseline, on cycle 4 day 1, and on cycle 7 day 1. The samples were drawn from a first-in-human, open-label, multicenter phase I dose-escalation trial of ivuxolimab. Adults with locally advanced or metastatic melanoma, renal cell, hepatocellular, or head and neck squamous cell carcinoma were enrolled in the trial. CD4+ and CD8+ T cells were sorted separately from peripheral blood before TCR sequencing.

The CDR3 runs 13 residues from the cysteine to the phenylalanine. The CDR3 DNA has 39 bases and is translated from base 1. Per the germline V gene (reference sequence), GTSNPN is the CDR1 and SVGIG is the CDR2. V is cut by 4 bases and J by 2 bases, and the space between the germline ends is 12 bases. The specimen was CD4+ or CD8+ T cells sorted from blood, collected in a trial of the OX40 agonist ivuxolimab. The rearrangement joined TRBV30 to TRBJ2-7, and perhaps TRBD2 as D gene, on 5 matching bases. This TCR was sampled from an adult with an advanced solid tumor such as melanoma, head and neck, liver or kidney cancer. The DNA sequence is as follows: TGTGCCTGGAACGCCGGGGAACCCTACGAGCAGTACTTC. This yields the protein CAWNAGEPYEQYF.